This is a list of T cell receptor beta chains from one sample in a study of T cells in Graves' hyperthyroidism and ophthalmopathy. TCRdb independently ran MiXCR on the multiplex PCR reads; one entry per CDR3 protein. Of around 270,000 distinct CDR3 sequences listed, less than 20% are singletons. The sample consisted of blood. Receptor source: a man between 50 and 59 years old with Graves' ophthalmopathy. Both conserved end residues are part of each CDR3. The D gene is left open where the match is weak. Clone size is shown for a subset of rows, as once, few, many or a class of expanded clone.

abundance,j_gene,v_gene,d_gene,CDR3aa,CDR3nt
NA,TRBJ2-7,TRBV14,NA,CASSQVGREKYEQYF,TGTGCCAGCAGCCAAGTAGGCAGGGAAAAGTACGAGCAGTACTTC
NA,TRBJ2-5,TRBV11-2,NA,CASSSNIQAANQETQYF,TGTGCCAGCAGCTCGAACATCCAGGCAGCTAACCAAGAGACCCAGTACTTC
NA,TRBJ2-5,TRBV13,TRBD2,CASSWSGSERTQYF,TGTGCCAGCAGCTGGAGCGGGAGTGAACGGACCCAGTACTTC
many,TRBJ2-1,TRBV2,TRBD2,CASSESSGSIGGEQFF,TGTGCCAGCAGTGAATCGAGCGGGAGCATCGGGGGTGAGCAGTTCTTC
many,TRBJ2-7,TRBV20-1,TRBD1,CSATDRVNYEQYF,TGCAGTGCTACAGACAGGGTCAACTACGAGCAGTACTTC
NA,TRBJ2-1,TRBV27,TRBD2,CASSPTAGTSGMGGEQFF,TGTGCCAGCAGTCCGACCGCCGGGACTAGCGGGATGGGTGGTGAGCAGTTCTTC
NA,TRBJ2-7,TRBV12-3/TRBV12-4,NA,CASSPGAHTYEQYF,TGTGCCAGCAGTCCCGGGGCCCACACCTACGAGCAGTACTTC
NA,TRBJ2-4,TRBV20-1,TRBD2,CSARDLTSGTPLLAKNIQYF,TGCAGTGCTAGAGATTTAACTAGCGGGACCCCTCTACTAGCCAAAAACATTCAGTACTTC
few,TRBJ2-7,TRBV15,TRBD1,CATSREDRGWNYEQYF,TGTGCCACCAGCAGGGAGGACAGGGGGTGGAACTACGAGCAGTACTTC
many,TRBJ1-2,TRBV30,TRBD1,CAWSGGQGADYGYTF,TGTGCCTGGAGTGGAGGGCAGGGGGCGGACTATGGCTACACCTTC
few,TRBJ1-2,TRBV20-1,NA,CSAGLGGLLGYTF,TGCAGTGCTGGACTGGGGGGGCTCCTTGGCTACACCTTC
many,TRBJ2-7,TRBV13,NA,CASSPTRLREQYF,TGTGCCAGCAGCCCGACCAGACTGCGAGAGCAGTACTTC
NA,TRBJ2-3,TRBV27,NA,CASALRTGTDTQYF,TGTGCCAGCGCTCTCAGGACAGGCACAGATACGCAGTATTTT
many,TRBJ2-1,TRBV11-3,NA,CASSLTGPAYNEQFF,TGTGCCAGCAGCTTAACTGGCCCAGCCTACAATGAGCAGTTCTTC
NA,TRBJ2-1,TRBV5-6,NA,CASSFRRSSYNEQFF,TGTGCCAGCAGCTTCCGGAGGAGCTCCTACAATGAGCAGTTCTTC
few,TRBJ2-7,TRBV28,TRBD2,CASSSPGAGVAYEQYF,TGTGCCAGCAGTTCACCCGGCGCGGGGGTTGCCTACGAGCAGTACTTC
few,TRBJ2-5,TRBV12-3/TRBV12-4,NA,CASSLKGETQYF,TGTGCCAGCAGTCTAAAGGGAGAGACCCAGTACTTC
NA,TRBJ1-2,TRBV15,NA,CATSRDRNYGYTF,TGTGCCACCAGCAGAGATCGGAACTATGGCTACACCTTC
NA,TRBJ1-6,TRBV5-1,TRBD1,CASSRQGQGNSPLHF,TGCGCCAGCAGCCGCCAGGGACAGGGGAATTCACCCCTCCACTTT
NA,TRBJ2-2,TRBV3-1,NA,CASRPQGSLNTGELFF,TGTGCCAGCAGACCACAGGGTAGTTTAAACACCGGGGAGCTGTTTTTT
few,TRBJ1-5,TRBV12-3/TRBV12-4,TRBD1,CASRRGQGIGQPQHF,TGTGCCAGCAGGAGAGGACAGGGGATTGGTCAGCCCCAGCATTTT
NA,TRBJ2-7,TRBV29-1,NA,CSVEGDAYEQYF,TGCAGCGTTGAAGGGGACGCCTACGAGCAGTACTTC